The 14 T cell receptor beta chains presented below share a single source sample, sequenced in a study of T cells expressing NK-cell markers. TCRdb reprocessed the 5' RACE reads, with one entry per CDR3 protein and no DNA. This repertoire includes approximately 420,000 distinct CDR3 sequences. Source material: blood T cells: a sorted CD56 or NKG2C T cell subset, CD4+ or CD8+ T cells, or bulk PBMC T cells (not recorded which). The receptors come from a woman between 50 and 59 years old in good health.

The CDR3 spells CASTYIQGGSQPQHF. The rearrangement joins TRBV12-3 or TRBV12-4 to TRBJ1-5; TCRdb's D gene call, TRBD1, goes unchecked for lack of DNA. The CDR3 contains 15 residues.

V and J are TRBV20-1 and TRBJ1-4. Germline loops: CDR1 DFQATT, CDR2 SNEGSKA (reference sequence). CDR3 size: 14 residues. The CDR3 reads CSARPARRNEKLFF.

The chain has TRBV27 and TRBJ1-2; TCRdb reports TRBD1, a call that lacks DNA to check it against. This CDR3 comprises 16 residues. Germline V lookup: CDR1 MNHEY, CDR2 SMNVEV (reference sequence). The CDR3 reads CASSFSLLDSPYGYTF.

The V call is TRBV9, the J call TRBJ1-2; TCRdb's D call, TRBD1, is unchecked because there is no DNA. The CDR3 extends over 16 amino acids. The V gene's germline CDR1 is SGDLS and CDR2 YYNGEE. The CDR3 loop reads CASSYFGAGARAGYTF.

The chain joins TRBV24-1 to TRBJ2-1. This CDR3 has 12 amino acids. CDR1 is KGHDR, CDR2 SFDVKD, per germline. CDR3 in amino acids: CATSALVGEQFF.

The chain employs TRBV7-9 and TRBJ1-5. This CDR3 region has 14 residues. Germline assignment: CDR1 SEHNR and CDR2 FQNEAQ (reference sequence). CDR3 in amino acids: CASSVMNSNQPQHF.

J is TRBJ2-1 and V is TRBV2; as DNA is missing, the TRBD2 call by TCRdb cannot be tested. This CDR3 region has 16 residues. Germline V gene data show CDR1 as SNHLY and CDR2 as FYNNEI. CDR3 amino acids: CASSEFSGSLVRFRFF.

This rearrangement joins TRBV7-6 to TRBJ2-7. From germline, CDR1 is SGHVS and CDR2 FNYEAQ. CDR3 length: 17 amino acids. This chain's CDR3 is CASSLGFSGKSSYEQYF.

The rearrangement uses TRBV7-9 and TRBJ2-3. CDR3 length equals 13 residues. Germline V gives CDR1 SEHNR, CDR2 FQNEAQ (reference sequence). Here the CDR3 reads CASSFVASDTQYF.

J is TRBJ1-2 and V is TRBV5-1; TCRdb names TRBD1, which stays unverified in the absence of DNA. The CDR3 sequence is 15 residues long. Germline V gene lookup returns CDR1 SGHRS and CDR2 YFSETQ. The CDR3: CASSTYGQGARGYTF.

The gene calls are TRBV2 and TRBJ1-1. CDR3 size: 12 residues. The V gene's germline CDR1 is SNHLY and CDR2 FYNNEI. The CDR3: CASTILNTEAFF.

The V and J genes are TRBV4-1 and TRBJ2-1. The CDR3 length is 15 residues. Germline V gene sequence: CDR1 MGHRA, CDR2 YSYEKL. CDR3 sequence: CASSRRTETSNEQFF.

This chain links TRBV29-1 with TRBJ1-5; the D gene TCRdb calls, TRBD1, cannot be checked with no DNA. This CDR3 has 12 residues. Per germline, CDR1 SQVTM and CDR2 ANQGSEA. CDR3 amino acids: CSVEDEARDQHF.

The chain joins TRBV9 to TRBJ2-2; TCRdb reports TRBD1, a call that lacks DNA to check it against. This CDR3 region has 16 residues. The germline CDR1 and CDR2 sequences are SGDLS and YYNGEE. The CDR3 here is CASSVAAQGATGELFF.